The 12 T cell receptor beta chains in this list originate from one sample, sequenced in a study of T cells after yellow fever vaccination. Each CDR3 protein gets one entry after TCRdb re-called the 5' RACE reads with MiXCR. The sample has hundreds of thousands of distinct CDR3 sequences, about 13% seen once. This specimen was PBMCs, taken on the day of the yellow fever booster vaccination. The receptors were gathered from a man aged 25-45 years who received the YFV17D yellow fever vaccine.

This clonotype was seen a few times. The V call is TRBV6-1, the J call TRBJ2-3; 8 bases map to TRBD2. Germline values: CDR1 MNHNS, CDR2 SASEGT. The J segment lost 4 bases and the V segment lost 4 bases, leaving 4 bases of the junction unmatched. This CDR3 is built from 14 residues. CDR3 sequence: CASSAGGLADTQYF. DNA of the CDR3: TGTGCCAGCAGTGCGGGAGGGTTGGCAGATACGCAGTATTTT.

This clonotype was seen a few times. The chain employs TRBV7-2 and TRBJ1-5; the match to TRBD1 covers 10 bases. Losses at the gene ends were 1 base for V and 9 bases for J; bases not matched to a gene: 12. The CDR3 has 17 amino acids. Germline V gene data show CDR1 as SGHTA and CDR2 as FQGNSA. The CDR3 DNA sequence: TGTGCCAGCAGCTTAGTTTCAATGGACAGGGGGAGTTTGCCCCAGCATTTT. Encoded protein: CASSLVSMDRGSLPQHF.

This clonotype was seen more than once but under ten times. CDR3 sequence reads: CASSLRTERYYGYTF. CDR3 in DNA: TGTGCCAGCAGCTTAAGAACAGAGAGATACTATGGCTACACCTTC. The chain recombines TRBV7-2 with TRBJ1-2; D not certain. The CDR3 spans 15 residues. CDR1 SGHTA and CDR2 FQGNSA come from the germline V gene. V lost 2 bases and J lost 3, with 13 bases in between.

This clonotype was seen a few times. The chain uses TRBV24-1 and TRBJ2-3; D call uncertain. Trimming removed 7 bases from V and 6 bases from J, with 19 bases in between. Germline CDR1 and CDR2: KGHDR and SFDVKD. The CDR3 loop spans 15 amino acids. CDR3 in DNA: TGTGCCACCAGCGACTCACAGCTAGGGATGGATACGCAGTATTTT. Translated, it gives CATSDSQLGMDTQYF.

This clonotype was counted between two and nine times. V gene TRBV24-1 combines with J gene TRBJ2-1, with D tentatively TRBD2 (5 bases). V was shortened by 6 bases and J by 8 bases, with 13 bases between the two germline ends. Germline CDR1 and CDR2: KGHDR and SFDVKD. The CDR3 spans 13 residues. This chain's CDR3 is CATSRPGWDEQFF. Written as DNA, the CDR3 is TGTGCCACCAGTAGGCCGGGATGGGATGAGCAGTTCTTC.

This clonotype was recorded a few times. The CDR3 loop reads CSVSGGAGGYTF. The CDR3 DNA is TGCAGCGTCTCAGGGGGCGCGGGTGGCTACACCTTC. The chain employs TRBV29-1 and TRBJ1-2; 8 bases line up with TRBD1. V lost 6 bases, J lost 7 bases, and 7 bases stayed unmatched. This CDR3 has 12 residues. Germline V gene data show CDR1 as SQVTM and CDR2 as ANQGSEA.

This clonotype occurred a few times. This rearrangement joins TRBV20-1 to TRBJ2-7; no clear D gene. CDR1 and CDR2 (germline): DFQATT, SNEGSKA (reference sequence). The CDR3 has 13 residues. V was pared by 3 bases and J by 6 bases, with 15 bases between. The CDR3 DNA reads as TGCAGTGCTAGCCTCGGACGGCCCCGCGAGCAGTACTTC. It specifies CSASLGRPREQYF.

This chain connects TRBV7-2 to TRBJ1-5, with 7 bases fitting TRBD1. The CDR3 is made up of 15 amino acids. Trimming at V came to 3 bases and at J to 6 bases, leaving 8 bases not matched to a gene. CDR1 is SGHTA and CDR2 is FQGNSA in the germline V gene. The CDR3 DNA sequence: TGTGCCAGCAGCTTGGGACAGTACCTTGGTCAGCCCCAGCATTTT. Translation gives CASSLGQYLGQPQHF.

V gene TRBV20-1 combines with J gene TRBJ2-5, with 10 bases fitting TRBD2. V lost 0 bases to trimming and J lost 4 bases; unmatched junction nucleotides: 8. This CDR3 is 16 amino acids long. Germline loops: CDR1 DFQATT, CDR2 SNEGSKA (reference sequence). The DNA of the CDR3 is TGCAGTGCTAGAGAGGCTAGCGGGAGAGGGACAGAGACCCAGTACTTC. Translated, it gives CSAREASGRGTETQYF.

This chain links TRBV5-6 with TRBJ2-7, with 8 bases matching TRBD2. Germline-derived CDR1 and CDR2 are SGHDT and YYEEEE. The CDR3 covers 18 residues. Trimming cost V 6 bases and J 6 bases; bases outside gene matches: 23. Written as DNA, the CDR3 is TGTGCCAGCAAACCGGGGGCGGGGGGCGGTGGGAGCGCTACCGAGCAGTACTTC. The encoded protein is CASKPGAGGGGSATEQYF.

A few counts support this clonotype. CDR3 residues: CASSPLADYYEQYF. The CDR3 bases are TGTGCCAGCAGCCCTTTAGCGGACTACTACGAGCAGTACTTC. The rearrangement joins TRBV3-1 to TRBJ2-7, with D maybe TRBD2 (6 bases). Looked up from germline, CDR1 is LGHDT and CDR2 is YNNKEL (reference sequence). There are 14 residues in the CDR3. The V end was cut by 4 bases, the J end by 3 bases, with 13 bases between.

This clonotype has more than one count but fewer than ten. V and J are TRBV25-1 and TRBJ2-7, with TRBD1 as a possible D gene (5 bases). Germline V gives CDR1 MGHDK, CDR2 SYGVNS. V was shortened by 2 bases and J by 0 bases, with 8 bases between the two germline ends. The CDR3 extends over 14 amino acids. The CDR3 reads CASSEPDSSYEQYF. In nucleotides, the CDR3 is TGTGCCAGCAGTGAACCCGACAGCTCCTACGAGCAGTACTTC.